A single sample is the source of the 22 T cell receptor beta chains below, sequenced in a study of cytomegalovirus exposure and HLA in healthy donors. The data were produced by immunoSEQ multiplex PCR, yet TCRdb's version contains in-frame clones alone and is incomplete. The table records 130,000 to 150,000 clones, about 87% of them present only once. Sequencing used PBMCs. The receptors derive from a young woman in good health and CMV-seropositive.

This sequence joins TRBV7-8 and TRBJ2-7; D call uncertain. Germline lookup yields CDR1 SGHVS and CDR2 FQNEAQ. This CDR3 is built from 13 residues. Trimming cost V 5 bases and J 0 bases, with 8 bases left between them. The chain's CDR3 is CASSPRSSYEQYF. As DNA, the CDR3 is TGTGCCAGCAGCCCTAGGAGCTCCTACGAGCAGTACTTC.

V gene TRBV18 combines with J gene TRBJ2-7; weak D call: TRBD2 (5 bases). The germline gives CDR1 KGHSH, CDR2 LQKENI. V dropped 5 bases and J dropped 3 bases, with 11 bases sitting between them. The CDR3 is made up of 13 amino acids. CDR3 region: CASSAGPDYEQYF. Written as DNA, the CDR3 is TGTGCCAGCTCAGCGGGCCCGGACTACGAGCAGTACTTC.

The chain carries TRBV27 and TRBJ1-1; 7 bases agree with TRBD1. With 6 bases clipped from V and 4 bases from J, the junction kept 17 bases outside the gene matches. This CDR3 has 17 amino acids. Germline assignment: CDR1 MNHEY and CDR2 SMNVEV (reference sequence). CDR3 nucleotide sequence: TGTGCCAGCAGCCTCACCGAAACAGACAGGGCATTCACTGAAGCTTTCTTT. It translates to CASSLTETDRAFTEAFF.

This chain links TRBV6-1 with TRBJ1-4, with TRBD1 matching over 8 bases. Looked up from germline, CDR1 is MNHNS and CDR2 is SASEGT. Losses at the gene ends were 6 bases for V and 2 bases for J; bases not matched to a gene: 5. This CDR3 contains 15 residues. The CDR3 nucleotides are TGTGCCAGCAGCCTACAGGGGGTGACTAATGAAAAACTGTTTTTT. It codes for CASSLQGVTNEKLFF.

Only one count was recorded for this clone. This sequence joins TRBV5-1 and TRBJ2-1; a weak D match, TRBD2 (6 bases). This CDR3 contains 16 residues. Deletions cut 4 bases from V and 6 bases from J, with 20 bases between. Germline-derived CDR1 and CDR2 are SGHRS and YFSETQ. CDR3: CASSRVPGLSVNEQFF. Here the CDR3 DNA reads TGCGCCAGCAGCCGCGTCCCGGGACTCTCTGTCAATGAGCAGTTCTTC.

In this sample, this clone turned up once. This rearrangement joins TRBV2 to TRBJ1-2, with D tentatively TRBD1 (6 bases). V lost 4 bases and J 1 base, leaving 22 bases between the germline ends. The CDR3 is 18 residues long. Germline V lookup: CDR1 SNHLY, CDR2 FYNNEI. The CDR3 DNA follows: TGTGCCAGCAGTGCCCGTGGCCGGTCTGGGGGCCTTAACTATGGCTACACCTTC. Amino acid sequence: CASSARGRSGGLNYGYTF.

This chain links TRBV6-5 with TRBJ2-2, with 7 bases fitting TRBD2. The CDR3 sequence is 15 residues long. J gave up 6 bases and V 6 bases, and 10 bases lay outside the gene matches. Germline V gene sequence: CDR1 MNHEY, CDR2 SVGAGI. CDR3 region: CASSSDGRSSGELFF. The CDR3 nucleotides are TGTGCCAGCAGCTCCGACGGGAGGTCTTCCGGGGAGCTGTTTTTT.

The chain has TRBV27 and TRBJ2-2; D gene unclear. CDR1 is MNHEY, CDR2 SMNVEV, per germline (reference sequence). The CDR3 runs 14 residues. Trimming cost V 6 bases and J 8 bases, with 16 bases left between them. This chain's CDR3 is CASRPLTSAGELFF. The CDR3 DNA is TGTGCCAGCAGACCCTTGACTTCGGCGGGGGAGCTGTTTTTT.

The chain employs TRBV7-6 and TRBJ1-2, with 9 bases identical to TRBD1. This CDR3 is built from 14 residues. Germline trimming cut 5 bases from V and 2 bases from J; bases unmatched to any gene: 3. CDR1 is SGHVS, CDR2 FNYEAQ, per germline. The DNA for the CDR3 is TGTGCCAGCAGCCGGGGACAGGGAAACTATGGCTACACCTTC. It codes for CASSRGQGNYGYTF.

The count of this clone is one. The V gene is TRBV6-6, the J gene TRBJ1-6; the D gene is possibly TRBD1 (5 bases). Trimming shortened V by 5 bases and J by 3 bases, and 11 bases separated the two germline ends. The CDR3 sequence is 15 residues long. CDR1 is MNHNY, CDR2 SVGAGI, per germline (reference sequence). The CDR3 coding sequence is TGTGCCAGCAGTGCGCAGGGAGGCTATAATTCACCCCTCCACTTT. This encodes CASSAQGGYNSPLHF.

V usage is TRBV4-1 and J usage is TRBJ2-2, with 13 bases identical to TRBD2. Germline CDR1 and CDR2: MGHRA and YSYEKL. The CDR3 spans 19 residues. J lost 1 base, V lost 2 bases, and 7 bases had no gene match. The chain's CDR3 is CASSQFTSGRAWNTGELFF. DNA for the CDR3: TGCGCCAGCAGCCAATTTACTAGCGGGAGGGCATGGAACACCGGGGAGCTGTTTTTT.

V and J are TRBV2 and TRBJ2-3; perhaps TRBD2 as D (6 bases). With 5 bases removed from V and 6 bases from J, the gap between germline ends came to 21 bases. Germline V lookup: CDR1 SNHLY, CDR2 FYNNEI. This CDR3 has 16 amino acids. The CDR3 loop reads CASSPLAYPSEDTQYF. In DNA form, the CDR3 reads TGTGCCAGCAGTCCCCTAGCCTACCCTAGCGAGGATACGCAGTATTTT.

The gene calls are TRBV7-9 and TRBJ2-7; no definite D call. Trimming removed 5 bases from V and 6 bases from J, with 8 bases in between. CDR1 and CDR2 (germline): SEHNR, FQNEAQ (reference sequence). The CDR3 runs 11 residues. CDR3 in amino acids: CASSPSTEQYF. DNA for the CDR3: TGTGCCAGCAGCCCGAGCACCGAGCAGTACTTC. Complete variable domain (other parts from reference TRBV7-9 and TRBJ2-7): DTGVSQNPRHKITKRGQNVTFRCDPISEHNRLYWYRQTLGQGPEFLTYFQNEAQLEKSRLLSDRFSAERPKGSFSTLEIQRTEQGDSAMYLCASSPSTEQYFGPGTRLTVT.

This sequence joins TRBV27 and TRBJ2-7, with TRBD2 as a possible D gene (6 bases). This CDR3 comprises 14 residues. Germline V CDR1 and CDR2: MNHEY, SMNVEV (reference sequence). Trimming took 3 bases from V and 8 from J, leaving 17 bases between them. This CDR3 is CASSFSSGTHKQYF. CDR3 nucleotides: TGTGCCAGCAGTTTCTCCTCCGGGACTCATAAGCAGTACTTC.

The rearrangement joins TRBV2 to TRBJ2-7, with a possible D match to TRBD2 (5 bases). CDR3 length: 13 residues. Trimming shortened V by 7 bases and J by 0 bases, and 10 bases separated the two germline ends. Looked up from germline, CDR1 is SNHLY and CDR2 is FYNNEI. CDR3 nucleotides: TGTGCCAGCATAGGCGGACTCTCCTACGAGCAGTACTTC. Residues: CASIGGLSYEQYF.

The rearrangement joins TRBV5-4 to TRBJ2-1, with D perhaps matching TRBD2 (5 bases). V lost 2 bases and J lost 0, with 9 bases in between. The V gene's germline CDR1 is SGHNT and CDR2 YYREEE (reference sequence). The CDR3 runs 15 residues. The CDR3 loop is CASSFRLSSYNEQFF. CDR3 nucleotides: TGTGCCAGCAGCTTTCGACTAAGCTCCTACAATGAGCAGTTCTTC.

The V call is TRBV15, the J call TRBJ1-5, with TRBD1 identical over 12 bases. This CDR3 is built from 20 residues. CDR1 and CDR2 from the germline V gene are LNHNV and YYDKDF (reference sequence). Trimming at V came to 5 bases and at J to 0 bases, leaving 14 bases not matched to a gene. The CDR3 nucleotides are TGTGCCACCAGCGGACGGTTAACGGGACAGGGGGCCTCTAGCAATCAGCCCCAGCATTTT. Protein sequence: CATSGRLTGQGASSNQPQHF. Using reference TRBV15 and TRBJ1-5 for the parts outside the CDR3, the full variable domain is DAMVIQNPRYQVTQFGKPVTLSCSQTLNHNVMYWYQQKSSQAPKLLFHYYDKDFNNEADTPDNFQSRRPNTSFCFLDIRSPGLGDTAMYLCATSGRLTGQGASSNQPQHFGDGTRLSIL.

V and J are TRBV6-5 and TRBJ2-7; a weak D match, TRBD1 (5 bases). Germline V CDR1 and CDR2: MNHEY, SVGAGI. There are 12 residues in the CDR3. Trimming pared 6 bases from V and 5 bases from J, leaving 11 bases between. CDR3 nucleotides: TGTGCCAGCAGGTCAGGGTCCCACGAGCAGTACTTC. Its protein is CASRSGSHEQYF.

The rearrangement links TRBV6-4 to TRBJ2-1, with D unclear. Germline loops: CDR1 MRHNA, CDR2 SNTAGT. Trimming removed 3 bases at V and 10 bases at J, with 13 bases between. The CDR3 length is 13 residues. The CDR3 DNA sequence: TGTGCCAGCAGTGAAGTGTTTCCCGGGGAGCAGTTCTTC. Translating it yields CASSEVFPGEQFF.

The chain uses TRBV28 and TRBJ2-7, with 9 bases lining up with TRBD1. The V gene end was trimmed by 8 bases and the J gene end by 2 bases; junction bases not matched to a gene: 7. Looked up from germline, CDR1 is MDHEN and CDR2 is SYDVKM. The CDR3 is 14 amino acids. DNA for the CDR3: TGTGCCAGCCAAACGACAGGGGGAACCTACGAGCAGTACTTC. It encodes CASQTTGGTYEQYF.

A few counts support this clone. The chain couples TRBV27 to TRBJ1-2; D perhaps matches TRBD1 (6 bases). The V end lost 5 bases, the J end lost 8 bases, and 21 bases lay between the germline ends. The germline V gene has CDR1 MNHEY and CDR2 SMNVEV (reference sequence). This CDR3 region has 15 residues. CDR3 amino acids: CASSISRGLNRGYTF. CDR3 coding DNA: TGTGCCAGCAGTATCAGCAGGGGCCTTAACCGGGGCTACACCTTC.

DNA for the CDR3: TGTGCCAGCAGCCTACAGAGCAATCAGCCCCAGCATTTT. Amino acid sequence: CASSLQSNQPQHF. V and J are TRBV6-5 and TRBJ1-5; D is unresolved. Germline V CDR1 and CDR2: MNHEY, SVGAGI. The CDR3 covers 13 residues. Trimming removed 6 bases from V and 1 base from J, with 7 bases in between.